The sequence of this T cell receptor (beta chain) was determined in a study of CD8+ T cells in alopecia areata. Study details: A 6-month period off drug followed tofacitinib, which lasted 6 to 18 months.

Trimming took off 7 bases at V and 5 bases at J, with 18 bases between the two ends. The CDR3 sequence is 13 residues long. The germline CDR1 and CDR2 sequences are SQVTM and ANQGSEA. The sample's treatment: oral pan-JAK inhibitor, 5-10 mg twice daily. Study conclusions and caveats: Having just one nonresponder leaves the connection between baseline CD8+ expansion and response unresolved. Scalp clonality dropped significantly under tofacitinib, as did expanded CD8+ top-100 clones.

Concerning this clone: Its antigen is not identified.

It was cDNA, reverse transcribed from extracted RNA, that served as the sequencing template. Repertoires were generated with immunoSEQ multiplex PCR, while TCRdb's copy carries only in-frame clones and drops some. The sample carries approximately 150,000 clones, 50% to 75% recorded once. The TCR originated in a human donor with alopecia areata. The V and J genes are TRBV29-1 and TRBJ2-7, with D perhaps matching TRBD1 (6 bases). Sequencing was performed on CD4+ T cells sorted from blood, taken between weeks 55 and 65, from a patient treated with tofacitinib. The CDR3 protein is CSGRLAGENEQYF. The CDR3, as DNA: TGCAGCGGACGACTGGCAGGGGAAAACGAGCAGTACTTC.